The rows below give T cell receptor beta chains drawn from one sample of a study of cytomegalovirus exposure and HLA in healthy donors. Method: immunoSEQ multiplex PCR; TCRdb's copy keeps in-frame clones and lacks some. Of fewer than 90,000 clones detected, 94% appear once; the ten largest clones hold 2.1%. The sample taken for sequencing was PBMCs. Receptors were obtained from a woman younger than 35 in good health and CMV-seronegative. Each CDR3 is given with its conserved first and last residue. A D gene is named only where the DNA matches it firmly. Expanded clones are given a class, and other clones once, few, many or no size at all.

J,V,size,D,CDR3,DNA
TRBJ2-5,TRBV25-1,once,.,CASSTTRGTAQETQYF,TGTGCCAGCAGTACCACCCGCGGGACAGCCCAAGAGACCCAGTACTTC
TRBJ2-4,TRBV2,.,.,CASRGGLVKNIQYF,TGTGCCAGCAGGGGGGGATTAGTCAAAAACATTCAGTACTTC
TRBJ1-1,TRBV28,.,.,CASSPRGGAAPIEAFF,TGTGCCAGCAGTCCACGGGGGGGGGCGGCCCCAATTGAAGCTTTCTTT
TRBJ1-4,TRBV30,.,TRBD1,CAWSVRGHNEKLFF,TGTGCCTGGAGTGTGAGGGGGCACAATGAAAAACTGTTTTTT
TRBJ1-5,TRBV4-1,.,TRBD1,CASSHTGTDNQPQHF,TGCGCCAGCAGCCACACCGGGACAGACAATCAGCCCCAGCATTTT
TRBJ2-3,TRBV6-1,.,TRBD2,CASSEKAGDGTDTQYF,TGTGCCAGCAGTGAAAAAGCGGGAGATGGCACAGATACGCAGTATTTT
TRBJ2-3,TRBV4-1,.,TRBD1,CASRSGQFTDTQYF,TGCGCCAGCAGATCGGGACAGTTCACAGATACGCAGTATTTT
TRBJ2-1,TRBV5-1,once,TRBD2,CATSTSGGHNEQFF,TGCGCCACCTCGACTAGCGGGGGCCACAATGAGCAGTTCTTC
TRBJ1-1,TRBV7-2,.,.,CASSLGDRRVEAFF,TGTGCCAGCAGCTTAGGTGACAGGCGGGTTGAAGCTTTCTTT
TRBJ1-5,TRBV30,.,.,CAWSVRQGQPQHF,TGTGCCTGGAGTGTAAGGCAGGGTCAGCCCCAGCATTTT
TRBJ2-1,TRBV11-3,.,.,CASSPAGEEQFF,TGTGCCAGCAGCCCGGCAGGTGAGGAGCAGTTCTTC
TRBJ2-3,TRBV15,.,TRBD2,CATSRGPQVAGTDTQYF,TGTGCCACCAGCAGAGGCCCGCAGGTAGCGGGAACAGATACGCAGTATTTT
TRBJ2-3,TRBV27,.,TRBD2,CASSVWSGGAADTQYF,TGTGCCAGCTCGGTGTGGAGCGGGGGGGCAGCAGATACGCAGTATTTT
TRBJ2-5,TRBV5-1,.,.,CASSSQETQYF,TGCGCCAGCAGCTCACAAGAGACCCAGTACTTC
TRBJ2-3,TRBV2,.,.,CASSLSGWDTQYF,TGTGCCAGCAGCTTATCAGGGTGGGATACGCAGTATTTT
TRBJ1-4,TRBV30,.,.,CAWGQGEKLFF,TGTGCCTGGGGGCAGGGGGAAAAACTGTTTTTT
TRBJ1-5,TRBV5-5,.,.,CASSFGTISNQPQHF,TGTGCCAGCAGCTTCGGGACAATCTCCAATCAGCCCCAGCATTTT
TRBJ1-1,TRBV7-9,.,TRBD1,CASSGRQGVNTEAFF,TGTGCCAGCAGCGGCCGACAGGGAGTGAACACTGAAGCTTTCTTT
TRBJ2-7,TRBV11-2,.,.,CASSDRVRAEGPEQYF,TGTGCCAGCAGCGACCGGGTCAGAGCCGAGGGTCCCGAGCAGTACTTC
TRBJ2-3,TRBV10-3,.,TRBD2,CAIKGFGLAGPDTQYF,TGTGCCATCAAAGGCTTTGGACTAGCGGGACCGGATACGCAGTATTTT
TRBJ2-1,TRBV5-1,.,.,CASSLGYGDNEQFF,TGCGCCAGCAGCTTGGGGTACGGGGACAATGAGCAGTTCTTC
TRBJ1-5,TRBV10-1,.,.,CASSGTPRSNQPQHF,TGCGCCAGCAGTGGGACTCCCAGGAGCAATCAGCCCCAGCATTTT
TRBJ2-3,TRBV11-3,.,TRBD2,CASSLQVAGEGTDTQYF,TGTGCCAGCAGCCTACAAGTGGCGGGAGAAGGTACAGATACGCAGTATTTT
TRBJ2-7,TRBV11-2,.,.,CASSLDRLSWWEQYF,TGTGCCAGCAGCTTAGATCGTCTATCATGGTGGGAGCAGTACTTC
TRBJ1-2,TRBV4-1,.,.,CASSQSAGALGYTF,TGCGCCAGCAGCCAGAGCGCGGGGGCCCTTGGCTACACCTTC
TRBJ1-4,TRBV7-9,.,TRBD1,CASSLLTGDNEKLFF,TGTGCCAGCAGCCTACTGACAGGGGATAATGAAAAACTGTTTTTT
TRBJ2-3,TRBV5-1,.,TRBD2,CASSFSGRATDTQYF,TGCGCCAGCAGTTTCAGCGGGAGGGCAACCGATACGCAGTATTTT
TRBJ2-3,TRBV7-2,.,.,CASSSTDTQYF,TGTGCCAGCAGCTCTACAGATACGCAGTATTTT
TRBJ2-7,TRBV30,.,TRBD1,CAWTGQGIGEQYF,TGTGCCTGGACCGGACAGGGAATAGGCGAGCAGTACTTC
TRBJ1-5,TRBV28,.,.,CASSETGYGQPQHF,TGTGCCAGCAGCGAAACAGGGTACGGTCAGCCCCAGCATTTT
TRBJ2-7,TRBV19,.,TRBD1,CASSIGTGFYEQYF,TGTGCCAGTAGTATAGGGACAGGCTTCTACGAGCAGTACTTC
TRBJ2-1,TRBV13,.,.,CASSSYPRLVVNEQFF,TGTGCCAGCAGCTCCTACCCGAGACTAGTAGTGAATGAGCAGTTCTTC
TRBJ1-2,TRBV7-2,.,.,CASSLAWEGVYGYTF,TGTGCCAGCAGCTTAGCGTGGGAGGGGGTATATGGCTACACCTTC
TRBJ2-1,TRBV6-8,.,TRBD1,CASSYRALATDRPSYNEQFF,TGTGCCAGCAGTTACCGTGCCCTAGCTACGGACAGGCCCTCCTACAATGAGCAGTTCTTC
TRBJ2-7,TRBV5-1,.,TRBD2,CASSLGEGYHEQYF,TGCGCCAGCAGCTTGGGGGAGGGGTACCACGAGCAGTACTTC
TRBJ1-1,TRBV19,.,.,CATSGGGTEAFF,TGTGCCACCAGTGGGGGCGGCACTGAAGCTTTCTTT
TRBJ2-3,TRBV29-1,.,TRBD1,CSNRDSYTDTQYF,TGCAGCAACCGGGACAGCTACACAGATACGCAGTATTTT
TRBJ1-1,TRBV5-5,.,.,CASSLADSRVSSEAFF,TGTGCCAGCAGCTTGGCCGACAGTAGAGTAAGCTCTGAAGCTTTCTTT
TRBJ1-5,TRBV6-5,.,.,CASSDGHANQPQHF,TGTGCCAGCAGTGATGGACACGCCAATCAGCCCCAGCATTTT
TRBJ2-5,TRBV15,once,.,CATSRDAGGGETQYF,TGTGCCACCAGCAGAGACGCCGGCGGGGGCGAGACCCAGTACTTC
TRBJ2-7,TRBV10-3,few,TRBD2,CAISLGLAGGGEQYF,TGTGCCATCAGCCTCGGACTAGCGGGCGGAGGGGAGCAGTACTTC
TRBJ1-1,TRBV6-5,.,.,CATKEGRTTEAFF,TGTGCCACCAAGGAGGGGAGAACCACTGAAGCTTTCTTT
TRBJ2-2,TRBV30,.,TRBD1,CAWSGIGDRVIGELFF,TGTGCCTGGAGTGGAATAGGGGACAGGGTTATCGGGGAGCTGTTTTTT
TRBJ2-7,TRBV10-3,.,.,CAISELERVTYEQYF,TGTGCCATCAGTGAGTTAGAACGGGTTACCTACGAGCAGTACTTC
TRBJ1-2,TRBV9,.,TRBD1,CASSGAHNRGNYGYTF,TGTGCCAGCAGCGGGGCCCACAACAGGGGTAACTATGGCTACACCTTC
TRBJ2-3,TRBV7-2,.,TRBD2,CASSLGGSDADTQYF,TGTGCCAGCAGCTTGGGCGGGAGTGACGCAGATACGCAGTATTTT
TRBJ2-5,TRBV7-3,once,.,CASSLKPDSSGRILVETQYF,TGTGCCAGCAGCTTAAAACCGGATTCTTCAGGGCGAATCCTCGTTGAGACCCAGTACTTC
TRBJ1-1,TRBV6-1,.,TRBD1,CASKEDRVTEAFF,TGTGCCAGCAAGGAGGACAGGGTCACTGAAGCTTTCTTT
TRBJ1-4,TRBV27,.,.,CASSTVTGEKLFF,TGTGCCAGCAGTACGGTAACCGGGGAAAAACTGTTTTTT
TRBJ1-1,TRBV1,.,.,CTSSQDPGGKTEAFF,TGCACCAGCAGCCAAGATCCCGGGGGTAAGACTGAAGCTTTCTTT
TRBJ1-5,TRBV7-2,.,TRBD1,CASSKRGQGASNQPQHF,TGTGCCAGCAGCAAGAGGGGACAGGGGGCCAGCAATCAGCCCCAGCATTTT
TRBJ1-2,TRBV28,.,.,CASSRRQGSTF,TGTGCCAGCAGTCGCCGGCAGGGTAGCACCTTC
TRBJ1-5,TRBV7-9,.,.,CASSRTEGQPQHF,TGTGCCAGCAGCCGGACAGAGGGTCAGCCCCAGCATTTT
TRBJ1-4,TRBV18,.,.,CASSETWDTGGKLFF,TGTGCCAGCTCGGAAACATGGGACACCGGTGGAAAACTGTTTTTT
TRBJ2-1,TRBV5-1,.,TRBD2,CASSQRGLAGNNEQFF,TGCGCCAGCAGCCAAAGAGGACTAGCGGGGAACAATGAGCAGTTCTTC
TRBJ2-3,TRBV7-9,.,TRBD2,CASSSPVGLAGTDTQYF,TGTGCCAGCAGCAGCCCGGTGGGACTAGCGGGCACAGATACGCAGTATTTT
TRBJ1-1,TRBV27,.,TRBD1,CASSFIPGTGRGNTEAFF,TGTGCCAGCAGTTTCATCCCCGGGACAGGGAGAGGGAACACTGAAGCTTTCTTT
TRBJ2-7,TRBV29-1,.,TRBD1,CSVAGTGGHYEQYF,TGCAGCGTTGCCGGGACAGGGGGACACTACGAGCAGTACTTC